This T cell receptor beta chain originates from a study of identical twins. TCRdb ran MiXCR on the 5' RACE reads and lists one entry per CDR3 protein. The sample includes fewer than 500,000 distinct CDR3 sequences, 20% to 30% of them seen just once. The length of the CDR3 is 16 residues. J was trimmed by 4 bases and V by 6 bases; bases with no gene match: 10. The table lists this clonotype with a few counts. The same data also went into a second study, on T cells expressing NK-cell markers.

The sample taken for sequencing was CD4+ T cells sorted from blood. V usage is TRBV12-3 or TRBV12-4 and J usage is TRBJ2-2, with 8 bases aligning to TRBD1. The receptor was isolated from a woman aged 18-29 years in good health. CDR3 amino acids: CASSPQGARSTGELFF. CDR3 sequence (DNA): TGTGCCAGCAGCCCTCAGGGGGCGCGGAGCACCGGGGAGCTGTTTTTT.